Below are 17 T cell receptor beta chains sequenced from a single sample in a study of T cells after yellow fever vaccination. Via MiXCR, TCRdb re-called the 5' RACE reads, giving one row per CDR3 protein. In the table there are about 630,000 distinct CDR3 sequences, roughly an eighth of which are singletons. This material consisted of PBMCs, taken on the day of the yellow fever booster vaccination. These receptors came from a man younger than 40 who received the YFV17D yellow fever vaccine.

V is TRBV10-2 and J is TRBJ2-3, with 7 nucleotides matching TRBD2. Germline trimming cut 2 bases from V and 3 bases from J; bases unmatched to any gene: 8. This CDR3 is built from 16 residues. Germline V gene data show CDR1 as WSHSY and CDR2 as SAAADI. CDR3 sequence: CASSEALAVGTDTQYF. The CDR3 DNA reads TGCGCCAGCAGTGAGGCCCTAGCGGTTGGTACAGATACGCAGTATTTT.

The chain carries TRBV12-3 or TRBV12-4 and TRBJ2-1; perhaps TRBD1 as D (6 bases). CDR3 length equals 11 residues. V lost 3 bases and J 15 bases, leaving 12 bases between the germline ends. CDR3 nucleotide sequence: TGTGCCAGCAGTTTTGGACAGTTTTGGTTCTTC. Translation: CASSFGQFWFF.

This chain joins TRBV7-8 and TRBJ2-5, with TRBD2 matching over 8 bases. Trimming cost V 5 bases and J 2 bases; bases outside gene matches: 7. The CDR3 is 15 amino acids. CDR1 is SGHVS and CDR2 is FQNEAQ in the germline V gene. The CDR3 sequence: CASSLHGGEQETQYF. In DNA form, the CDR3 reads TGTGCCAGCAGCCTCCACGGGGGGGAACAAGAGACCCAGTACTTC.

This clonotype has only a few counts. Written as DNA, the CDR3 is TGTGCCAGCAGCTTCCCGGGCCTTGGGGGCACAGATACGCAGTATTTT. Protein: CASSFPGLGGTDTQYF. This sequence joins TRBV7-9 and TRBJ2-3; D unresolved. In germline, CDR1 is SEHNR, CDR2 FQNEAQ (reference sequence). The CDR3 sequence is 16 residues long. V gave up 3 bases and J gave up 1 base, with 14 bases separating them.

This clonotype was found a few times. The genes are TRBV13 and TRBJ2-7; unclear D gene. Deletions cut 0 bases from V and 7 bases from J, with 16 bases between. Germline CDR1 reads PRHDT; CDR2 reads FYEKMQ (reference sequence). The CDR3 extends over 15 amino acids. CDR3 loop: CASSLGRVSRWEQYF. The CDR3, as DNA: TGTGCCAGCAGCTTAGGTCGCGTATCCCGGTGGGAGCAGTACTTC.

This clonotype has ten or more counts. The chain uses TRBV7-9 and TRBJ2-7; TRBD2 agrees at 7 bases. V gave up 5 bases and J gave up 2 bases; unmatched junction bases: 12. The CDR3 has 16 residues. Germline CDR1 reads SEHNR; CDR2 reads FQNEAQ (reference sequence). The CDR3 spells CASSQGVAGPTYEQYF. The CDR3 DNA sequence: TGTGCCAGCAGCCAAGGGGTAGCGGGCCCGACCTACGAGCAGTACTTC.

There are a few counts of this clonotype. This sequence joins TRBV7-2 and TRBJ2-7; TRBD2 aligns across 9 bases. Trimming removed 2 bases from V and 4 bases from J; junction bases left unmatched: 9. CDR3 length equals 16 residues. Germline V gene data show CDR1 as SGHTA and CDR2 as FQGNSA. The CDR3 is CASSLFVSGRLYEQYF. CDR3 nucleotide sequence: TGTGCCAGCAGCTTATTTGTTAGCGGGAGACTGTACGAGCAGTACTTC.

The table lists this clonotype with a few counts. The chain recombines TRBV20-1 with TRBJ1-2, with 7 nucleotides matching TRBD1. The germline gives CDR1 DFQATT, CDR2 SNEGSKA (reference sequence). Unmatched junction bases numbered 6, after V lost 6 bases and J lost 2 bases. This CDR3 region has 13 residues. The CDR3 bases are TGCAGTGCCGGACTGGGACAGAACTATGGCTACACCTTC. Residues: CSAGLGQNYGYTF.

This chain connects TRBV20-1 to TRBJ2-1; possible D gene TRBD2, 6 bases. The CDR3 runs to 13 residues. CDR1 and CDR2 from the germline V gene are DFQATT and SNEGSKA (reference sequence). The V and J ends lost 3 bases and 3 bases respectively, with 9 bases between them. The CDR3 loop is CSASNSGYNEQFF. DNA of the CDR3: TGCAGTGCTAGTAATAGCGGCTACAATGAGCAGTTCTTC.

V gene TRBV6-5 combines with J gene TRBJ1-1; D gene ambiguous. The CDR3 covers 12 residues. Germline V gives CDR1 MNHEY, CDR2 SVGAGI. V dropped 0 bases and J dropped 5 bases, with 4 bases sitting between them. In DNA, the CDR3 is TGTGCCAGCAGTTACTCGAGAACTGAAGCTTTCTTT. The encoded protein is CASSYSRTEAFF.

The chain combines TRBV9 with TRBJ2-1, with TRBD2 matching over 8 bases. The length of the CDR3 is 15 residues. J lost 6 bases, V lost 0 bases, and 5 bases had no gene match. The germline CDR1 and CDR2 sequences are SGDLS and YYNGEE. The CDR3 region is CASSVDPGTSNEQFF. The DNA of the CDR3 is TGTGCCAGCAGCGTAGATCCCGGGACTAGCAATGAGCAGTTCTTC. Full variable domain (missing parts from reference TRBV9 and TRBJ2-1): DSGVTQTPKHLITATGQRVTLRCSPRSGDLSVYWYQQSLDQGLQFLIQYYNGEERAKGNILERFSAQQFPDLHSELNLSSLELGDSALYFCASSVDPGTSNEQFFGPGTRLTVL.

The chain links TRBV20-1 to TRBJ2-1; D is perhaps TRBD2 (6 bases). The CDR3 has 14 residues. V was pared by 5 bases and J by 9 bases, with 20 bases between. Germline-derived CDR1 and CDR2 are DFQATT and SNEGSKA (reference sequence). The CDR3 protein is CSAPGLEGTGEQFF. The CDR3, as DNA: TGCAGTGCTCCGGGACTCGAAGGAACCGGTGAGCAGTTCTTC.

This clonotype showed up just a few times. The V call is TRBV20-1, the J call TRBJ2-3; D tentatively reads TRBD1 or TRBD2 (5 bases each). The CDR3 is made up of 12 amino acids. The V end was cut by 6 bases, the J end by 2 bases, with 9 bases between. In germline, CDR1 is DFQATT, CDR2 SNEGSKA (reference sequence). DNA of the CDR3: TGCAGTGCAAAGGGGACCACAGATACGCAGTATTTT. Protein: CSAKGTTDTQYF.

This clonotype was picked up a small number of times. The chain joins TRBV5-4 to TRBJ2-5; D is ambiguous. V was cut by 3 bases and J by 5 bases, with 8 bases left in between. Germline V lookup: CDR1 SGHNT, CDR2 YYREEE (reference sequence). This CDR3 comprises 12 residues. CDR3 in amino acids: CASSSKLETQYF. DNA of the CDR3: TGTGCCAGCAGCTCTAAACTGGAGACCCAGTACTTC.

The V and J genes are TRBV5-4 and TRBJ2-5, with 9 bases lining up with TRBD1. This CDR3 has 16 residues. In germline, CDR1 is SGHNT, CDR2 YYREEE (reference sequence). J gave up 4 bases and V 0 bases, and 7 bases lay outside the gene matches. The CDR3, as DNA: TGTGCCAGCAGCTTGGCCCGGGACAGGGCAAGAGAGACCCAGTACTTC. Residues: CASSLARDRARETQYF.

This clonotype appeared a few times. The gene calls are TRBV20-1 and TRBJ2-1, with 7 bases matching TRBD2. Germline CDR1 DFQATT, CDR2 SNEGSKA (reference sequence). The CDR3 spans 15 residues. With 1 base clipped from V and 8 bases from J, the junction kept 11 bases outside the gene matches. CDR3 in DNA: TGCAGTGCTAGAGCCGGGACTATCGACCTGGATGAGCAGTTCTTC. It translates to CSARAGTIDLDEQFF.

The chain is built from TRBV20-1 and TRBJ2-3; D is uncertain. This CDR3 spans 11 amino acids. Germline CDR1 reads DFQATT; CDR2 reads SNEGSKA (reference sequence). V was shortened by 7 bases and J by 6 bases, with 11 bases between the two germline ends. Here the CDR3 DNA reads TGCAGTGGGGCAATGAGTGATACGCAGTATTTT. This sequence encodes CSGAMSDTQYF.